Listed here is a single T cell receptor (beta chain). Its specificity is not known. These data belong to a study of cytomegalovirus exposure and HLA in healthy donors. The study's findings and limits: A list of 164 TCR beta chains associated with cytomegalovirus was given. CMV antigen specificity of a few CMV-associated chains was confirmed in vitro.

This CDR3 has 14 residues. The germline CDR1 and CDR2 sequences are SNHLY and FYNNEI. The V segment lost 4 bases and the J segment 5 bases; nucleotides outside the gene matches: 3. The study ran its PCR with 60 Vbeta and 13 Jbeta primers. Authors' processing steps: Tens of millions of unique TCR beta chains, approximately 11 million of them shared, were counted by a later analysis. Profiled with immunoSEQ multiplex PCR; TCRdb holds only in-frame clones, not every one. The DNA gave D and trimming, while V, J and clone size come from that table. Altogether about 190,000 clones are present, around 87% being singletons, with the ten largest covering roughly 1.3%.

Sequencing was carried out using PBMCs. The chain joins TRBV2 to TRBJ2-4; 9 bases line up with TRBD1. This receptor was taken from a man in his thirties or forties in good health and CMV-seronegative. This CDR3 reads CASSGTGEENIQYF. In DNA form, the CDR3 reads TGTGCCAGCAGTGGGACAGGGGAGGAAAACATTCAGTACTTC.